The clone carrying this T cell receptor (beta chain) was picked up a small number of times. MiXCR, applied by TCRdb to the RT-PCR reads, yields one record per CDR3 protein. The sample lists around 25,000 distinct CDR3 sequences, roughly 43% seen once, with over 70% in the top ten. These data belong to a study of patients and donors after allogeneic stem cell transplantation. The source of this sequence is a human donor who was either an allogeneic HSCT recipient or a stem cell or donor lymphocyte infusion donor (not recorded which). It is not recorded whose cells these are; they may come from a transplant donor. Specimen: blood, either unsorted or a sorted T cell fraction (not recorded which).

The CDR3 DNA reads as TGCGCCAGCAGCCCGGGACTGTCCAATCAGCCCCAGCATTTT. Its protein is CASSPGLSNQPQHF. The chain has TRBV5-1 and TRBJ1-5, with D possibly matching TRBD1 (5 bases). In germline, CDR1 is SGHRS, CDR2 YFSETQ. Between the trimmed V and J ends, which lost 4 bases and 3 bases, there was a span of 11 bases. The CDR3 contains 14 residues.